This TCR beta chain was documented in a study of CD8+CD57+ T cells in acquired aplastic anemia. About the research overall: DNA per sorted CD4+ or CD8+ sample ranged about 0.19 to 30 ug, averaging around 3.1 ug. Overall study results and limits: Levels of CD8+ Simpson's diversity were not significantly distinct in patients versus controls.

TCR beta VDJ and CDR3 were profiled, and genomic DNA was the template. A single record per CDR3 protein comes from TCRdb applying MiXCR to the reads. The table includes about 160,000 distinct CDR3 sequences, roughly 43% detected once. In its sample, this clonotype was seen a few times. The antigen is not known. The patients chosen for sequencing had shown expansion of CD8+CD57+ cells (detected by flow cytometry). All patients had severe acquired aplastic anemia. This clonotype originated in a human donor with aplastic anemia. The material sequenced was sorted CD4+, CD8+, or CD8+CD57+ T cells (not recorded which) from PBMCs.

This CDR3 is CASSLGATGVGTEAFF. The CDR3 DNA reads TGTGCCAGCAGTTTAGGGGCCACAGGGGTCGGCACTGAAGCTTTCTTT. J is TRBJ1-1 and V is TRBV27; 7 bases line up with TRBD1. There are 16 residues in the CDR3. With 2 bases clipped from V and 4 bases from J, the junction kept 10 bases outside the gene matches. Germline assignment: CDR1 MNHEY and CDR2 SMNVEV (reference sequence).